This entry lists 5 T cell receptor beta chains sequenced from one sample in a study of OX40 agonist ivuxolimab in advanced cancers. The table came from immunoSEQ multiplex PCR; TCRdb's copy has only in-frame clones and leaves some out. In the table there are around 70,000 clones, approximately 86% of which are singletons. The sample here was CD4+ or CD8+ T cells sorted from blood, taken in a trial of the OX40 agonist ivuxolimab. The receptors shown here come from an adult with an advanced solid tumor such as melanoma, head and neck, liver or kidney cancer.

This chain uses TRBV6-1 with TRBJ2-5; 9 bases are shared with TRBD2. Germline V gene sequence: CDR1 MNHNS, CDR2 SASEGT. This CDR3 region has 16 residues. Germline trimming cut 4 bases from V and 2 bases from J; bases unmatched to any gene: 8. The CDR3 here is CASSVGAGGAQETQYF. The CDR3 nucleotides read TGTGCCAGCAGTGTGGGAGCGGGGGGCGCGCAAGAGACCCAGTACTTC.

This chain connects TRBV2 to TRBJ2-7; possible D gene TRBD1, 7 bases. V was trimmed by 10 bases and J by 3 bases, leaving 16 bases between them. CDR1 is SNHLY, CDR2 FYNNEI, per germline. The length of the CDR3 is 13 residues. This CDR3 reads CATGRDRNYEQYF. In nucleotides, the CDR3 is TGTGCCACCGGGCGGGACAGAAACTACGAGCAGTACTTC.

Details on this clone: A junction boundary mismatches the germline segment, possibly from a read error. The CDR3 sequence: CASSLAGWTGNQQFF. The CDR3 DNA is TGTGCCAGCAGTTTAGCGGGATGGACCGGCAATCAGCAGTTCTTC. The rearrangement links TRBV27 to TRBJ2-1; TRBD2 might be the D (6 bases). Germline loops: CDR1 MNHEY, CDR2 SMNVEV (reference sequence). The CDR3 runs to 15 residues.

The chain uses TRBV28 and TRBJ2-5; D is tentatively TRBD1 or TRBD2 (6 bases each). The germline V gene encodes CDR1 MDHEN and CDR2 SYDVKM. V lost 3 bases and J 5 bases, leaving 10 bases between the germline ends. This CDR3 has 13 residues. This CDR3 is CASSLGGKETQYF. The DNA of the CDR3 is TGTGCCAGCAGTTTGGGGGGCAAGGAGACCCAGTACTTC.

This clone came up once. The chain carries TRBV11-1 and TRBJ2-1; a weak D match, TRBD1 (5 bases). Germline-derived CDR1 and CDR2 are SGHAT and FQDESV (reference sequence). This CDR3 contains 15 residues. V gave up 5 bases and J gave up 5 bases, with 16 bases separating them. This CDR3 reads CASSPEVGPHNEQFF. In DNA form, the CDR3 reads TGTGCCAGCAGCCCTGAAGTGGGGCCCCACAATGAGCAGTTCTTC.